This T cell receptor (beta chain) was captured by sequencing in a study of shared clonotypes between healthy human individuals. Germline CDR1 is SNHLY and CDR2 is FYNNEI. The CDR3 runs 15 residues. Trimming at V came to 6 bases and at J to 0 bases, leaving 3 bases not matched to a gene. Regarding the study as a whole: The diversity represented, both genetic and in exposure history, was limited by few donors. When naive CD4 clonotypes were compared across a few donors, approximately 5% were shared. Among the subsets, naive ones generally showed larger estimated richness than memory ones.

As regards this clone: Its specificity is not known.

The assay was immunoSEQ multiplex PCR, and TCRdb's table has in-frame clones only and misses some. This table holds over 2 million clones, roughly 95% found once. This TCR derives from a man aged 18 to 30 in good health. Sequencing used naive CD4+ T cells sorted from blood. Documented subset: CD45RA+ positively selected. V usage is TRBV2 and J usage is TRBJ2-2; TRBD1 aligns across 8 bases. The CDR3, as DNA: TGTGCCAGCAGGGCAGGGGGCGCGAACACCGGGGAGCTGTTTTTT. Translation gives CASRAGGANTGELFF.